This T cell receptor beta chain was sequenced during a study of cytomegalovirus exposure and HLA in healthy donors (dated by TCRdb to about 2017). Regarding the study in general: In an earlier analysis of some 610 of the donors, 250 to 300 Gb of sequence data and approximately 120 million unique TCR beta sequences from about 179 million T cells were reported. An early release that covered fewer than 750 HLA-typed donors contained around 300 gigabases of sequencing data and approximately 85 million unique TCR sequences. The genetic ancestry cluster associated with self-reported Caucasian donors included about 84% of the approximately 400 genotyped donors. The study aimed to test whether cataloging public T cell receptors could reveal signatures of past pathogen exposure. The study profiled the T cell repertoires of under 850 subjects by immunosequencing and related them to cytomegalovirus serostatus. A separate validation cohort of 90 to 150 different subjects was used in addition to the approximately 700-subject first cohort. High-throughput TCR immunosequencing, statistical association of individual TCRs with disease status, and machine learning were combined to predict cytomegalovirus infection status. A later analysis re-analyzed previously published TCR beta repertoires from hundreds of donors and added high-resolution HLA genotyping to study TCR occurrence patterns. Rather than using new phenotypic data, the later analysis identified candidate immune exposures from TCR beta sequences and from how often those sequences occurred across donors. To decide whether each TCR beta V gene segment behaved as functional or pseudogenic, an earlier analysis of some 570 of the donors relied on high-throughput TCR beta sequencing. Donor age, sex, ethnicity and CMV serostatus were compiled alongside the repertoire data. A later genetic analysis took genome-wide SNP genotypes for 398 of the 666 donors and used that subset as a discovery cohort. All discovery cohort repertoires had been generated using a single sequencing platform. HLA typing included class I and class II loci at four-digit resolution. Typing coverage differed by locus: A, B, C, DRB1 and DQB1 were typed in roughly 629-630 donors, DQA1 in approximately 520, DPA1 in around 600, and DPB1 in roughly 470. Roughly five DR-DQ haplotypes were handled as single units for association and clustering because linkage in the cohort was strong. On average, roughly 200,000 unique TCR beta nucleotide sequences were sequenced per donor among several hundred genotyped donors of the cohort, with approximately 18% of those sequences being non-productive. Overall results and qualifications from the work: According to a later analysis, most CMV-associated TCR beta chains appeared to be HLA-restricted, and the HLA associations seemed to be driven largely by CMV exposure. CMV serostatus was the only immune exposure information available for the cohort. Some IMGT-functional V segments, including TRBV6-2 and TRBV6-3, could not be told apart with the 87-base-pair reads, so those segments were excluded. In an earlier analysis of approximately 590 of the donors, most TCR beta V segments were observed in productive rearrangements about 90% or about 30% of the time, broadly matching IMGT annotations. Correlated functional status among segregating V segments might be attributable to linkage disequilibrium, but an unknown experimental factor could not be ruled out. According to a later analysis, parvovirus B19, influenza, CMV and Epstein-Barr virus appeared linked to several top co-occurrence clusters. In the study, about 150 TCR beta chains were listed as associated with cytomegalovirus. According to the authors, the approach could potentially be generalized to other disease states and immunological phenotypes. The sequencing pipeline was judged likely to have produced a cluster of highly shared sequence variants as a technical artifact. In a later analysis, HLA-associated TCR beta chains showed more clonal expansion and lower generation probabilities than non-associated chains that were equally common. Because counts were too low, about 18 rarely observed V segments, including chromosome 9 orphons, were left out of the earlier analysis of a few hundred of the donors. In a later analysis, around 17,000 TCR beta sequences were associated with specific HLA alleles at a false discovery rate of 0.05. A further reported finding was that TCR beta sequences accurately predicted the HLA-A and HLA-B alleles for most subjects in the first cohort. A later analysis found that TCR association rates varied across HLA loci, with DRB1 alleles showing the most associated TCRs and HLA-C alleles the fewest. The presence/absence analyses assumed that sequencing depth was roughly uniform across donors, and that assumption may not be true. Strong co-occurrence of HLA alleles, especially DR and DQ, made assigning TCR associations to individual alleles difficult. The cohort was sequenced for TCR beta chains only, and without alpha or paired-chain data the features that could be detected were limited. A few of the identified cytomegalovirus-associated TCR beta chains were confirmed in vitro to be specific for cytomegalovirus antigens. In both the original and validation cohorts, the classifier was reported to diagnose cytomegalovirus status with high specificity and sensitivity. A later genetic analysis associated a missense DCLRE1C variant with V-gene and J-gene trimming of TCR beta chains, and an independent cohort replicated the association. Most TCR sequences were seen in very few donors, while some public TCRs were found in many individuals. Because some donors lacked HLA typing at each locus, the association tests relied only on the typed subset. In a later genetic analysis, fewer N-insertions in productive TCRs were reported among donors in an Asian-associated ancestry cluster than the approximately 710-donor mean.

From V the trimming removes 11 bases and from J it removes 4 bases, while the gene matches leave 14 bases of the junction unaccounted for. The germline V gene (reference sequence) specifies SEHNR as CDR1 and FQNEAQ as CDR2. The CDR3, from cysteine to phenylalanine, totals 15 residues. This entry keeps only the CDR3 DNA: 45 bases, framed from base 1. In total, 600 or so healthy bone marrow donors made up the cohort. Cohort members were all nominally healthy when sampled, although unrecorded immune exposures were likely present. The donor was CMV seropositive and was included in the group of some 290 seropositive cohort members. A peripheral blood sample was provided by each donor, and peripheral blood mononuclear cells were used for TCR beta sequencing. Genomic DNA extraction from the blood cell samples was performed with the Qiagen DNeasy Blood Extraction Kit. Remarks on this clone: The antigen this receptor binds is unknown. The record has no base qualities; no much larger clone is one base away.

The library was made by the immunoSEQ multiplex PCR assay. For the multiplex PCR, a mixture combining 60 forward primers for TCR Vbeta segments and 13 reverse primers for TCR Jbeta segments was used. Amplification of the CDR3 region of rearranged TCR beta genes was performed with a multiplex PCR assay on genomic DNA. Amplified TCR beta libraries were sequenced as 87-base-pair reads on the Illumina HiSeq System. The authors processed their data as follows. A later analysis counted 75 million to 100 million unique TCR beta chains across the roughly 700 repertoires, and around 9.9 million of these chains were shared by at least two donors. To remove PCR and sequencing errors, raw reads were error-corrected and collapsed into unique sequences using a nearest-neighbor algorithm that merged closely related sequences. To assign V, D and J gene segments, CDR3 sequences were aligned to IMGT reference sequences. For a sequence to be retained, at least a six-nucleotide match to both a V gene segment and a J gene segment was required. Rearrangements were called productive when the CDR3 lacked stop codons and stayed in frame with V and J; all others were non-productive. CDR3 was defined by IMGT convention, running from the second conserved V-encoded cysteine to the conserved J-encoded phenylalanine. Sequences without an unambiguous match to a single V gene segment were excluded from the earlier analysis of a few hundred of the donors. In an earlier analysis of approximately 590 of the donors, a V segment was called functional when productive rearrangements were above 56.7%, and segregating when the standard deviation between donors exceeded 5%. A statistical classification framework was developed to diagnose cytomegalovirus status using the catalog of TCR beta chain sequences. In a later analysis, TCR nucleotide sequences were compared against IMGT/GENE-DB human TR gene sequences so that V and J genes could be assigned. In a later analysis, CDR3 sequences and most-parsimonious VDJ recombination scenarios were assigned using the TCRdist pipeline. In a later analysis, each TCR beta chain was defined by its CDR3 amino acid sequence together with its V-gene family, and reads lacking a unique V-gene family were excluded. As a way to deal with suspected cross-contamination and a sequencing artifact, a later analysis dropped hundreds of nucleotide sequences that were highly shared and had low generation probability. In a later analysis, a clonal expansion index was calculated for each public chain from normalized within-repertoire ranks of inferred template counts. In a later analysis, generation probabilities were computed with a VDJ recombination model fitted to out-of-frame rearrangements, and the resulting probabilities were checked against IGoR. In a later analysis, TCR-TCR, TCR-HLA and TCR-CMV co-occurrence was scored with hypergeometric tests, and a repertoire-size bias correction was applied to TCR pairs. False discovery rates were estimated in a later analysis by permuting HLA or CMV assignments 20 times. In a later analysis, co-occurring TCRs were grouped with DBSCAN, and TCRdist sequence similarity was added when clustering was performed within HLA-allele-positive subsets. Repertoires with fewer than 30,000 or more than 120,000 public chains were left out of co-occurrence clustering, as were five repertoires with anomalous nucleotide sharing. The table was pulled from immuneACCESS by TCRdb, which kept in-frame rearrangements only. Such tables lose some clones; where checked, under half of the loss comes from unresolved V genes, and the rest has no known cause. V and J calls and clone size are those listed in that table; D and trimming were worked out from the DNA. The sample has just over 150,000 clones on record, about 88% of them singletons. Clones ranked in the top ten supply about 2% of the sample.

The rearrangement combines TRBV7-9 with TRBJ1-1, and 9 junction bases match TRBD1. The TCR originated in a man aged 18 to 35 in good health and CMV-seropositive. The material sequenced was PBMCs. Here the CDR3 is given as CAHFETGGEGTEAFF. The base sequence is TGTGCCCACTTTGAGACAGGGGGTGAAGGCACTGAAGCTTTCTTT.